These 28 T cell receptor beta chains share one sample of origin, sequenced in a study of cytomegalovirus exposure and HLA in healthy donors. The PCR used 60 Vbeta and 13 Jbeta primers. The repertoire was sequenced with immunoSEQ multiplex PCR; TCRdb's copy has only in-frame clones and lacks some. The sample shows about 140,000 clones, and 2% to 2.5% sits with its ten largest clones. Source material: PBMCs. These receptor sequences come from a woman aged 18-29 years in good health and CMV-seronegative.

The rearrangement joins TRBV6-1 to TRBJ2-3; D gene unclear. This CDR3 contains 16 residues. Trimming stripped 3 bases from V and 2 bases from J, with 15 bases between. Germline V gene data show CDR1 as MNHNS and CDR2 as SASEGT. The CDR3: CASSELAQAYTDTQYF. In nucleotides, the CDR3 is TGTGCCAGCAGTGAGCTTGCGCAGGCCTACACAGATACGCAGTATTTT.

The chain carries TRBV10-1 and TRBJ2-7, with 7 bases matching TRBD2. Trimming at V came to 7 bases and at J to 5 bases, leaving 14 bases not matched to a gene. CDR1 and CDR2 from the germline V gene are WNHNN and SYGVQD (reference sequence). The CDR3 is 15 amino acids. This chain's CDR3 is CASTILEGGDNEQYV. In DNA, the CDR3 is TGCGCCAGCACTATCCTGGAGGGAGGGGATAACGAGCAGTACGTC.

This chain connects TRBV9 to TRBJ1-1; D is uncertain. Germline values: CDR1 SGDLS, CDR2 YYNGEE. V was trimmed by 4 bases and J by 7 bases, leaving 17 bases between them. CDR3 length: 14 residues. The CDR3 protein is CASSPSGRPDEAFF. The CDR3 coding sequence is TGTGCCAGCAGCCCAAGCGGACGCCCCGATGAAGCTTTCTTT.

The genes are TRBV4-1 and TRBJ2-7, with a weak D call TRBD1 (5 bases). CDR3 size: 16 residues. Trimming pared 0 bases from V and 5 bases from J, leaving 17 bases between. Germline CDR1 is MGHRA and CDR2 is YSYEKL. The CDR3 DNA sequence: TGCGCCAGCAGCCAAGATCTACCTAGGGGTGGGAACGAGCAGTACTTC. Protein sequence: CASSQDLPRGGNEQYF.

Comments on this clone: Other DNA sequences within the sample encode an identical CDR3. The V gene is TRBV9, the J gene TRBJ1-1; no reliable D call. The CDR3 consists of 15 residues. Trimming cost V 4 bases and J 3 bases, with 16 bases left between them. Germline CDR1 is SGDLS and CDR2 is YYNGEE. The CDR3 protein is CASSPGGPWDTEAFF. CDR3 DNA: TGTGCCAGCAGCCCCGGAGGACCTTGGGACACTGAAGCTTTCTTT.

The V gene is TRBV19, the J gene TRBJ1-1, with 8 bases lining up with TRBD1. The CDR3 consists of 15 residues. CDR1 is LNHDA, CDR2 SQIVND, per germline (reference sequence). The junction had 8 bases not matched to a gene; V was cut back by 7 bases and J by 1 base. This CDR3 reads CASTKAGQENTEAFF. The CDR3 DNA reads TGTGCCAGTACCAAGGCGGGACAGGAGAACACTGAAGCTTTCTTT.

The J gene is TRBJ2-5, the V gene TRBV9, with 10 bases that match TRBD2. Germline-derived CDR1 and CDR2 are SGDLS and YYNGEE. J gave up 5 bases and V 0 bases, and 7 bases lay outside the gene matches. The CDR3 covers 16 residues. Here the CDR3 DNA reads TGTGCCAGCAGCGTAGGCGCTAGCGGGAGAGGTGAGACCCAGTACTTC. Amino acid sequence: CASSVGASGRGETQYF.

The chain links TRBV27 to TRBJ1-2, with TRBD1 matching 7 bases. CDR1 and CDR2 from the germline V gene are MNHEY and SMNVEV (reference sequence). There are 15 residues in the CDR3. V lost 1 base to trimming and J lost 6 bases; unmatched junction nucleotides: 8. The CDR3: CASSLFPRQGNGYTF. The CDR3 region has the DNA TGTGCCAGCAGTTTATTTCCCCGACAGGGTAATGGCTACACCTTC.

V gene TRBV7-3 combines with J gene TRBJ2-3; 10 bases map to TRBD2. The ends lost 6 bases at V and 5 bases at J; junction bases unmatched: 8. The CDR3 is 15 residues long. Germline values: CDR1 SGHTA, CDR2 FQGTGA. CDR3 sequence (DNA): TGTGCCAGCAGTGGAGCGGGAGGGCCGCTAGATACGCAGTATTTT. Translated: CASSGAGGPLDTQYF.

The chain carries TRBV30 and TRBJ1-2, with D possibly TRBD1 on 5 matching bases. Germline loops: CDR1 GTSNPN, CDR2 SVGIG (reference sequence). The germline V and J ends were trimmed by 4 bases and 6 bases, with 12 bases remaining between them. This CDR3 region has 12 residues. The CDR3 sequence: CAWKDGGNGYTF. CDR3 coding DNA: TGTGCCTGGAAAGATGGGGGGAATGGCTACACCTTC.

The gene calls are TRBV28 and TRBJ1-1, with unresolved D. Germline CDR1 reads MDHEN; CDR2 reads SYDVKM. The CDR3 contains 15 residues. V was trimmed by 6 bases and J by 4 bases, leaving 18 bases between them. The CDR3 loop is CASSQDTTVGTEAFF. The CDR3 nucleotides are TGTGCCAGCAGCCAGGATACGACCGTGGGCACTGAAGCTTTCTTT.

This chain uses TRBV29-1 with TRBJ2-3; tentatively, D is TRBD2 (6 bases). Germline CDR1 reads SQVTM; CDR2 reads ANQGSEA. With 5 bases removed from V and 6 bases from J, the gap between germline ends came to 18 bases. The CDR3 sequence is 14 residues long. The CDR3 DNA reads as TGCAGCGTTCCCGGCTGGGGAGGAGGCGATACGCAGTATTTT. Its protein product is CSVPGWGGGDTQYF.

The chain joins TRBV9 to TRBJ2-5; 11 bases align to TRBD1. The tail of the sequence fits TRBJ2-7 better, so the J call may be wrong. Germline V lookup: CDR1 SGDLS, CDR2 YYNGEE. The length of the CDR3 is 16 residues. The CDR3 DNA is TGTGCCAGCAGCCCAACCGGGACAGGGGGTTCCTACGAGCAGTACTTC. Encoded protein: CASSPTGTGGSYEQYF.

V usage is TRBV9 and J usage is TRBJ1-2; 8 bases fit TRBD1. Per the germline V gene, CDR1 is SGDLS and CDR2 is YYNGEE. V lost 3 bases and J lost 4; bases outside the gene matches: 5. The CDR3 covers 14 residues. The CDR3 reads CASSGGTGPYGYTF. The CDR3 DNA reads TGTGCCAGCAGCGGAGGGACAGGTCCCTATGGCTACACCTTC.

CDR3 sequence reads: CASSLGTGNGYTF. CDR3 nucleotide sequence: TGTGCCAGCAGCCTCGGGACAGGGAACGGCTACACCTTC. V and J are TRBV7-3 and TRBJ1-2, with 9 bases matching TRBD1. This CDR3 region has 13 residues. Germline CDR1 and CDR2: SGHTA and FQGTGA. V lost 5 bases, J lost 8 bases, and 6 bases stayed unmatched.

The rearrangement uses TRBV30 and TRBJ2-3; possible D gene TRBD2, 6 bases. Germline CDR1 and CDR2: GTSNPN and SVGIG (reference sequence). V dropped 3 bases and J dropped 6 bases, with 7 bases sitting between them. The CDR3 has 11 amino acids. This chain's CDR3 is CAWSAGDTQYF. CDR3 nucleotide sequence: TGTGCCTGGAGCGCGGGGGATACGCAGTATTTT. The full variable domain, its missing parts supplied by reference TRBV30 and TRBJ2-3, is SQTIHQWPATLVQPVGSPLSLECTVEGTSNPNLYWYRQAAGRGLQLLFYSVGIGQISSEVPQNLSASRPQDRQFILSSKKLLLSDSGFYLCAWSAGDTQYFGPGTRLTVL.

V is TRBV5-1 and J is TRBJ1-1, with 8 bases matching TRBD1. V lost 4 bases and J lost 1; bases outside the gene matches: 6. The CDR3 is 15 amino acids. From germline, CDR1 is SGHRS and CDR2 YFSETQ. The CDR3 sequence is CASSPDRVGNTEAFF. The CDR3 region has the DNA TGCGCCAGCAGCCCGGACAGGGTAGGGAACACTGAAGCTTTCTTT.

The chain carries TRBV30 and TRBJ1-3; 7 positions match TRBD1. V trimming: 3 bases; J trimming: 0 bases; junction bases outside the gene matches: 8. Germline assignment: CDR1 GTSNPN and CDR2 SVGIG (reference sequence). This CDR3 is built from 16 residues. CDR3 protein: CAWSLARGVSGNTIYF. The CDR3 DNA reads as TGTGCCTGGAGCCTAGCCAGGGGGGTCTCTGGAAACACCATATATTTT.

The J gene is TRBJ2-6, the V gene TRBV7-9; TRBD1 matches 11 bases. This CDR3 spans 18 amino acids. Germline CDR1 reads SEHNR; CDR2 reads FQNEAQ (reference sequence). With V trimmed by 5 bases and J by 0 bases, 6 bases remained unmatched. The CDR3 loop is CASSRSGTGGSGANVLTF. CDR3 nucleotide sequence: TGTGCCAGCAGCCGCTCCGGGACAGGGGGCTCTGGGGCCAACGTCCTGACTTTC.

J is TRBJ2-2 and V is TRBV18; D unclear. CDR1 is KGHSH and CDR2 is LQKENI in the germline V gene. V shed 2 bases and J shed 1 base, with 11 bases lying between them. The CDR3 loop spans 16 amino acids. The CDR3 DNA follows: TGTGCCAGCTCACCAGAGACACCCATGAACACCGGGGAGCTGTTTTTT. Protein: CASSPETPMNTGELFF.

This chain connects TRBV27 to TRBJ1-5, with D perhaps TRBD1 (5 bases). With 3 bases removed from V and 5 bases from J, the gap between germline ends came to 20 bases. Germline CDR1 is MNHEY and CDR2 is SMNVEV (reference sequence). The CDR3 has 17 residues. As DNA, the CDR3 is TGTGCCAGCAGTTTTCACCGCGGGGGTCGCCCCGATCAGCCCCAGCATTTT. Its translation is CASSFHRGGRPDQPQHF.

Note on this clone: At one end the junction does not follow the germline gene, possibly because of a read error. This chain connects TRBV10-2 to TRBJ2-1; perhaps TRBD2 as D (5 bases). In germline, CDR1 is WSHSY, CDR2 SAAADI. CDR3 size: 15 residues. This chain's CDR3 is CASSQSLASAGEQFF. CDR3 DNA sequence: TGCGCCAGCAGTCAGTCCCTAGCCTCCGCAGGAGAGCAGTTCTTC.

This chain joins TRBV7-9 and TRBJ2-7; TRBD2 agrees at 7 bases. CDR1 SEHNR and CDR2 FQNEAQ come from the germline V gene (reference sequence). The CDR3 has 13 residues. The V and J ends lost 4 bases and 2 bases, in that order; junction bases with no gene match: 2. CDR3 nucleotides: TGTGCCAGCAGCTCCGGACTAGCCTACGAGCAGTACTTC. It encodes CASSSGLAYEQYF.

This rearrangement joins TRBV5-4 to TRBJ2-3; 10 bases align to TRBD2. The V gene end was trimmed by 1 base and the J gene end by 3 bases; junction bases not matched to a gene: 5. The CDR3 is 16 amino acids. CDR1 and CDR2 (germline): SGHNT, YYREEE (reference sequence). CDR3 loop: CASSLRLAGVTDTQYF. The CDR3 nucleotides read TGTGCCAGCAGCTTGCGCCTAGCGGGAGTAACAGATACGCAGTATTTT.

CDR3 protein: CASKASAAGNTIYF. The CDR3 coding sequence is TGTGCCAGCAAGGCCAGCGCCGCTGGAAACACCATATATTTT. This chain links TRBV2 with TRBJ1-3, with no clear D. There are 14 residues in the CDR3. Germline-derived CDR1 and CDR2 are SNHLY and FYNNEI. Trimming removed 7 bases from V and 2 bases from J, with 12 bases in between. Variable domain in full (rest from reference TRBV2 and TRBJ1-3): EPEVTQTPSHQVTQMGQEVILRCVPISNHLYFYWYRQILGQKVEFLVSFYNNEISEKSEIFDDQFSVERPDGSNFTLKIRSTKLEDSAMYFCASKASAAGNTIYFGEGSWLTVV.

This chain joins TRBV2 and TRBJ2-3, with 10 bases matching TRBD2. CDR1 is SNHLY, CDR2 FYNNEI, per germline. This CDR3 comprises 15 residues. The junction had 0 bases not matched to a gene; V was cut back by 3 bases and J by 0 bases. For the CDR3, the DNA is TGTGCCAGCAGTGAGACTAGCGGGAGCACAGATACGCAGTATTTT. Its protein is CASSETSGSTDTQYF.

V gene TRBV5-1 combines with J gene TRBJ2-1, with D maybe TRBD2 (6 bases). There are 15 residues in the CDR3. Germline values: CDR1 SGHRS, CDR2 YFSETQ. Trimming pared 7 bases from V and 8 bases from J, leaving 22 bases between. This chain's CDR3 is CASDPEGNSRYEQFF. The CDR3 DNA follows: TGCGCCAGCGACCCGGAGGGGAATAGTAGATATGAGCAGTTCTTC.

This sequence joins TRBV28 and TRBJ1-1, with D perhaps TRBD1 (6 bases). V was trimmed by 1 base and J by 6 bases, leaving 9 bases between them. CDR3 length: 13 amino acids. Per germline, CDR1 MDHEN and CDR2 SYDVKM. CDR3 bases: TGTGCCAGCAGTTTATTCAGGGGCTCTGAAGCTTTCTTT. Translated: CASSLFRGSEAFF.